This entry is about one T cell receptor (beta chain). Other DNA sequences in the sample encode the same CDR3. The CDR3 is made up of 14 amino acids. CDR1 is MNHEY, CDR2 SVGAGI, per germline. Trimming at V came to 5 bases and at J to 7 bases, leaving 7 bases not matched to a gene. Libraries were prepared by immunoSEQ multiplex PCR; TCRdb keeps only in-frame clonotypes and omits some of them. The sample records around 2.5 million clones, roughly 93% being singletons. The data were taken from a study of shared clonotypes between healthy human individuals. V usage is TRBV6-5 and J usage is TRBJ1-4; TRBD1 agrees at 7 bases. The sample taken for sequencing was naive CD4+ T cells from PBMCs. The subset was: CD45RA+ positively selected. This sequence was found in a man between 18 and 35 years old in good health. Some clones in this sample may be carry-over from other donors' samples. The CDR3 is CASSRQGVGEKLFF. CDR3 sequence (DNA): TGTGCCAGCAGTCGACAGGGTGTCGGTGAAAAACTGTTTTTT.